The clone carrying this TCR beta chain was counted only a few times. What it binds is not known. This entry belongs to a study of CD8+ T cells in alopecia areata. RNA was isolated and reverse transcribed to cDNA, the sequencing template. The method was immunoSEQ multiplex PCR; TCRdb's version includes in-frame clones alone and lacks a portion of them. This sample yields 100,000 to 150,000 clones, of which roughly 69% are seen a single time; around 2.7% belongs to the top ten. Sorting of PBMCs yielded the CD4+ and CD8+ T cells. Overall study results and limits: Higher clonality was seen in lesional scalp than in normal scalp, especially in alopecia totalis/universalis. TCRs were shared less clearly across patients than in mice, possibly for HLA-related reasons. Scalp sample sequencing also detects resident alphabeta T cells of normal skin.

The receptor was isolated from a human donor in good health. What was sequenced was CD4+ T cells sorted from blood.

CDR3 loop: CACTQRYGYTF. CDR3 nucleotide sequence: TGTGCCTGCACCCAGAGGTACGGCTACACCTTC. J is TRBJ1-2 and V is TRBV30; unclear D gene. Germline assignment: CDR1 GTSNPN and CDR2 SVGIG (reference sequence). V was trimmed by 6 bases and J by 8 bases, leaving 13 bases between them. This CDR3 spans 11 amino acids. The full variable domain, with the rest looked up from reference TRBV30 and TRBJ1-2, is SQTIHQWPATLVQPVGSPLSLECTVEGTSNPNLYWYRQAAGRGLQLLFYSVGIGQISSEVPQNLSASRPQDRQFILSSKKLLLSDSGFYLCACTQRYGYTFGSGTRLTVV.